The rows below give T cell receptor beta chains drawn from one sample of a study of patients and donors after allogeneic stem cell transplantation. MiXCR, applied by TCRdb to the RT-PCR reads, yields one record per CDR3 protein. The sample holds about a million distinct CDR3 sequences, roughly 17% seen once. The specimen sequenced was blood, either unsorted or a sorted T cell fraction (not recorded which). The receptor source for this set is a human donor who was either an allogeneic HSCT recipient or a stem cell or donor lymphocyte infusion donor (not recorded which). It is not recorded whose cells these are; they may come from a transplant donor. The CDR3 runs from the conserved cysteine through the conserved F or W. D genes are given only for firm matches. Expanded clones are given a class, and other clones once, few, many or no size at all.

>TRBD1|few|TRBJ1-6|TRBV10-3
TGTGCCATCAGTGAGGACAGGGAATTTCGCTCACCCCTCCACTTT
CAISEDREFRSPLHF
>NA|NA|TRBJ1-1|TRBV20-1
TGCAGTGCTTCCCGCCGGGGTGCCGCTGAAGCTTTCTTT
CSASRRGAAEAFF
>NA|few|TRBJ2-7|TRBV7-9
TGTGCCAGCAGCCTCTCCGGTCAGGGTCCCTACGAGCAGTACTTC
CASSLSGQGPYEQYF
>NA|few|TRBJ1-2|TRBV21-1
TGTGCCAGCAGCTTCCCGCGACGGCTGAACTATGGCTACACCTTC
CASSFPRRLNYGYTF
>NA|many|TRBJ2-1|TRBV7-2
TGTGCCAGCAGCGAGGGGGGGTTCTTTTACAATGAGCAGTTCTTC
CASSEGGFFYNEQFF
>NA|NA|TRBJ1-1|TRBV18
TGTGCCAGCTCACCACCGGGAGTTATGAACACTGAAGCTTTCTTT
CASSPPGVMNTEAFF
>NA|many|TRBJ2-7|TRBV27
TGTGCCAGCAGTTTAAAACCTACAGACTCCTACGAGCAGTACTTC
CASSLKPTDSYEQYF
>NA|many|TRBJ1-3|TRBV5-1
TGCGCCAGCAGCCTTGGTAGTCCCTCTGGAAACACCATATATTTT
CASSLGSPSGNTIYF
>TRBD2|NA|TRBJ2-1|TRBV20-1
TGCAGTGCTAGAGGACTAGCGGGAGTTCAACAGTTCTTC
CSARGLAGVQQFF
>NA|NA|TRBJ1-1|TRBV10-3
TGTGCCATCAGTGATGATGACTTGAACACTGAAGCTTTCTTT
CAISDDDLNTEAFF
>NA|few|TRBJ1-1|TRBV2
TGTGCCAGCAGTGAAGCGCTGGGTAGCAACACTGAAGCTTTCTTT
CASSEALGSNTEAFF
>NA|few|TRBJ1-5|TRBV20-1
TGCAGTGCTAGTTTGTGGGCCTCGGTGTGGCCCCAGCATTTT
CSASLWASVWPQHF
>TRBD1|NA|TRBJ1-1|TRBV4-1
TGCGCCAGCCAGGGACAGGGGATGACTGAAGCTTTCTTT
CASQGQGMTEAFF
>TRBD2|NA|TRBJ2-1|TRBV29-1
TGCAGCGTCGGAATTTTAGCGGGAGGGCCAATTAATGAGCAGTTCTTC
CSVGILAGGPINEQFF
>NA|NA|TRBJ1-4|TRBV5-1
TGCGCCAGCAGAAGTTATCCGGGCCCTAATGAAAAACTGTTTTTT
CASRSYPGPNEKLFF
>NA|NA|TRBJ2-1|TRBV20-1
TGCAGTGCCAGTAAAGGGGGGCCGGGAAATGAGCAGTTCTTC
CSASKGGPGNEQFF
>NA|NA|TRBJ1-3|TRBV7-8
TGTGCCAGCAGCTTAGGCGGGCAGGCTACCTCTGGAAACACCATATATTTT
CASSLGGQATSGNTIYF
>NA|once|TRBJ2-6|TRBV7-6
TGTGCCAGCAGCCCCTTTATCTCGGGGAGCTCTGGGGCCAACGTCCTGACTTTC
CASSPFISGSSGANVLTF
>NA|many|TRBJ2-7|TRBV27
TGTGCCAGCGGTAGCTCCTACGAGCAGTACTTC
CASGSSYEQYF
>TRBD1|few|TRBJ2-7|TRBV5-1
TGCGCCAGCAGCCCCGTACAGGGGGGTGCCTACGAGCAGTACTTC
CASSPVQGGAYEQYF
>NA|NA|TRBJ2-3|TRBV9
TGTGCCAGCAGCGTAGACTCAGATACGCAGTATTTT
CASSVDSDTQYF
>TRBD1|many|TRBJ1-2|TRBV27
TGTGCCAGCAGTTTCCGGGACAGGAGGGCTGGCTACACCTTC
CASSFRDRRAGYTF
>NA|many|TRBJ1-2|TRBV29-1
TGCAGCGTTGAAGATCTCGGCAACTATGGCTACACCTTC
CSVEDLGNYGYTF
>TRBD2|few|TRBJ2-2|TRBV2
TGTGCCAGCATGCGGAGCGGGGCCACCGGGGAGCTGTTTTTT
CASMRSGATGELFF
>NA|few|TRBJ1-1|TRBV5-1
TGCGCCAGCAGCCCAACCCCTAAACGCCCTAACACTGAAGCTTTCTTT
CASSPTPKRPNTEAFF
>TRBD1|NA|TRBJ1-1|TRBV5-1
TGCGCCAGCAGCTTTTCCGGGGGGACAGTTTCTGAAGCTTTCTTT
CASSFSGGTVSEAFF
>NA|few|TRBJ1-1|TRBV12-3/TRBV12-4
TGTGCCAGCAGTGAGATGCGGGGCCGTGAAGCTTTCTTT
CASSEMRGREAFF